Only a few counts were recorded for the clone carrying this T cell receptor (beta chain). Its antigen is unidentified. The entry originates in a study of blood T cells in healthy people across ages. Study results and limitations: PBMCs that were unsorted prevented a conclusive naive versus antigen-experienced comparison.

The authors ran a second PCR of about 6 to 11 cycles using a sample-barcoded 5' primer and a J-beta primer mix. MiXCR, run by TCRdb on the 5' RACE reads, gives a single entry per CDR3 protein. The repertoire holds about 720,000 distinct CDR3 sequences, about 24% seen once, with 20% to 25% in the top ten. V lost 1 base and J 0 bases, leaving 7 bases between the germline ends. The V gene's germline CDR1 is SGHNT and CDR2 YYREEE (reference sequence). The CDR3 sequence is 14 residues long. The rearrangement uses TRBV5-4 and TRBJ1-1; the D is unclear. Material for sequencing was blood. The origin of this receptor is a man in his 70s in good health. The chain's CDR3 is CASSLRTMNTEAFF. The CDR3 bases are TGTGCCAGCAGCTTGAGGACCATGAACACTGAAGCTTTCTTT.